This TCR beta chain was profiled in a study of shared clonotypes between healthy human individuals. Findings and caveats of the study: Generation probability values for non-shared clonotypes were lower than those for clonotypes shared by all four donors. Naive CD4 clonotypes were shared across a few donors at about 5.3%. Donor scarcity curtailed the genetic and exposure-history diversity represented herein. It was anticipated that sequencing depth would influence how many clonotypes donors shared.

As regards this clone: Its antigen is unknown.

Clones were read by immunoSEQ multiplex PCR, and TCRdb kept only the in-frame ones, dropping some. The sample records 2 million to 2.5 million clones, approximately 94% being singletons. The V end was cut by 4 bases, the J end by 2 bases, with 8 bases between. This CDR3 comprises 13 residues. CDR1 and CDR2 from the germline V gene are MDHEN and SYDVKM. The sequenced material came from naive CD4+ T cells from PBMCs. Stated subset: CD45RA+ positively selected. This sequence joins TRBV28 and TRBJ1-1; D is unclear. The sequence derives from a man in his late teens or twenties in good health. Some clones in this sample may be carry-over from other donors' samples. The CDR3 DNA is TGTGCCAGCAGTTCGTTGGTAAACACTGAAGCTTTCTTT. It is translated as CASSSLVNTEAFF. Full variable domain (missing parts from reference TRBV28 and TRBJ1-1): DVKVTQSSRYLVKRTGEKVFLECVQDMDHENMFWYRQDPGLGLRLIYFSYDVKMKEKGDIPEGYSVSREKKERFSLILESASTNQTSMYLCASSSLVNTEAFFGQGTRLTVV.